This T cell receptor (beta chain) was recovered during a study of blood T cell repertoires in COVID-19. Patients of the Seattle cohort, enrolled during active infection, were followed longitudinally. TCRdb's table, derived via immunoSEQ multiplex PCR, lists solely in-frame clones and lacks some. The sample has 450,000 or so clones, around nine tenths seen once. The length of the CDR3 is 13 residues. CDR1 is KGHSH, CDR2 LQKENI, per germline. Trimming shortened V by 8 bases and J by 4 bases, and 14 bases separated the two germline ends. The chain is built from TRBV18 and TRBJ1-2; D is possibly TRBD1 (5 bases). The clonotype originates from a woman aged 35 to 49 with COVID-19, enrolled during active disease. Sequenced: peripheral blood. The CDR3 nucleotides read TGTGCCAGCACTGCGGGGGAGGCCTATGGCTACACCTTC. The encoded protein is CASTAGEAYGYTF.